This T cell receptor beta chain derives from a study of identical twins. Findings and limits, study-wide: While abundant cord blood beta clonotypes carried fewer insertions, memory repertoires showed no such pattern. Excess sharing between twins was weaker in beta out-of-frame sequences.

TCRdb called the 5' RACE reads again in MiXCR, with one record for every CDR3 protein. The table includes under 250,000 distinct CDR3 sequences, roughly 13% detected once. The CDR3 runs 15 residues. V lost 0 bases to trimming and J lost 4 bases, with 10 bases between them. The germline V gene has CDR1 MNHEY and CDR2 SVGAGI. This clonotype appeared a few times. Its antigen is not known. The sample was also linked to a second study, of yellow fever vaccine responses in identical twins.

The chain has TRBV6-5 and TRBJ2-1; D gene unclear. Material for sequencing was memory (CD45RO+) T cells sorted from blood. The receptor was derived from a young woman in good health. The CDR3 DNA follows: TGTGCCAGCAGTTACTCGATACAGCATTACAATGAGCAGTTCTTC. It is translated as CASSYSIQHYNEQFF.